This T cell receptor (beta chain) was recorded in a study of blood T cell repertoires in COVID-19. The overall study: T cells, B-cell-depleted T cells, or PBMCs supplied cDNA or gDNA.

In the study's own analysis: From reference gene primer amplification, estimates of nucleated cell counts were derived. The protocol was immunoSEQ multiplex PCR, while the TCRdb copy is restricted to in-frame clones and leaves out a portion. That table furnishes V, J and clone size, whereas the DNA furnished D and trimming. The table lists 250,000 or so clones, around 90% of them singletons. The germline CDR1 and CDR2 sequences are MNHEY and SVGAGI. V lost 6 bases and J 0 bases, leaving 14 bases between the germline ends. CDR3 length: 15 residues. This clonotype was obtained from a woman aged 60-70 years with COVID-19, enrolled during active disease. The material sequenced was peripheral blood. The V call is TRBV6-5, the J call TRBJ1-1, with D unclear. The CDR3 loop is CASSRREPMNTEAFF. CDR3 nucleotide sequence: TGTGCCAGCAGCCGTCGGGAGCCGATGAACACTGAAGCTTTCTTT.